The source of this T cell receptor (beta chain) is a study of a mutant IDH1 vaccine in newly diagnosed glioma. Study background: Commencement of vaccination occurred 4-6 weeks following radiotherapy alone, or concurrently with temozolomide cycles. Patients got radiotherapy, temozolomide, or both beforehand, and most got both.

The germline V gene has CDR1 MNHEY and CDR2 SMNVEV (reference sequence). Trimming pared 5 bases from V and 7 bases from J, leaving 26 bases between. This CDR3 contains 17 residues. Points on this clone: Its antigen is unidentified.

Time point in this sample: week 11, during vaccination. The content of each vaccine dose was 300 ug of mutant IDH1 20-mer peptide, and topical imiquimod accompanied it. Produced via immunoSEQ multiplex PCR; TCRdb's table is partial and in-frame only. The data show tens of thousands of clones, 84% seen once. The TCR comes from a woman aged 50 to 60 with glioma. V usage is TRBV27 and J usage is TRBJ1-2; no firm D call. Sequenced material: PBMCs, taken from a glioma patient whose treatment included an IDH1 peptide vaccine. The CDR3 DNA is TGTGCCAGCAGTCCACCCCCACAAGGATCGGGGAGCAGTGGCTACACCTTC. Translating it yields CASSPPPQGSGSSGYTF.